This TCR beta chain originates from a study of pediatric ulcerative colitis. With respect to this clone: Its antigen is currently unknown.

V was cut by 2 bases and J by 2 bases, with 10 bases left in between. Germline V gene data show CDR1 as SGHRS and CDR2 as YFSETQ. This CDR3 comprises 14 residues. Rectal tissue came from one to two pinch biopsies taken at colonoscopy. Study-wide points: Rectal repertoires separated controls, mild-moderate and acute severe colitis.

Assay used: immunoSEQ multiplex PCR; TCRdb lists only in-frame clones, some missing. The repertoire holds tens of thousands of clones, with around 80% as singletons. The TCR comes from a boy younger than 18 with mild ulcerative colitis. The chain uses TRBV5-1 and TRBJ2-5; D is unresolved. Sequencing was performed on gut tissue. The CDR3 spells CASSFYARQETQYF. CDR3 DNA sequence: TGCGCCAGCAGCTTTTATGCTAGACAAGAGACCCAGTACTTC.